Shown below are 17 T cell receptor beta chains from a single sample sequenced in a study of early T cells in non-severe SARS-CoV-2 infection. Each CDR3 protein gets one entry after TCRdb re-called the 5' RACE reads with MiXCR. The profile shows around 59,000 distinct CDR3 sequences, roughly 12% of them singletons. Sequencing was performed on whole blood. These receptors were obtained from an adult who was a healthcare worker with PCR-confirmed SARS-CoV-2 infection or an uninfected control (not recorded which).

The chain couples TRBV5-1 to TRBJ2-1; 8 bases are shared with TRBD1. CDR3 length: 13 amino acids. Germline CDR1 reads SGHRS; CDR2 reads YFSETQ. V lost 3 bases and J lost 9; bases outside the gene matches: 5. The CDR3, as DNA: TGCGCCAGCAGCTATCAGGGGGCCAGTGAGCAGTTCTTC. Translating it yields CASSYQGASEQFF.

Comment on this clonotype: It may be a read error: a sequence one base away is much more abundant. The CDR3, as DNA: TGTGCCTGCAGCCAAGGAGCAGATACGCAGTATTTT. It yields the protein CACSQGADTQYF. The genes are TRBV14 and TRBJ2-3; D is uncertain. Germline V gene lookup returns CDR1 SGHDN and CDR2 FVKESK. The CDR3 spans 12 residues.

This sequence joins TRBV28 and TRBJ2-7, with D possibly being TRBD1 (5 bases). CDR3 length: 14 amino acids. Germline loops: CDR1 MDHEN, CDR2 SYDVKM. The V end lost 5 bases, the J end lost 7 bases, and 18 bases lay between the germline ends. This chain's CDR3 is CASSRPVGAREQYF. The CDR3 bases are TGTGCCAGCAGTCGCCCCGTTGGGGCGCGGGAGCAGTACTTC. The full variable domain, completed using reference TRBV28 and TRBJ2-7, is DVKVTQSSRYLVKRTGEKVFLECVQDMDHENMFWYRQDPGLGLRLIYFSYDVKMKEKGDIPEGYSVSREKKERFSLILESASTNQTSMYLCASSRPVGAREQYFGPGTRLTVT.

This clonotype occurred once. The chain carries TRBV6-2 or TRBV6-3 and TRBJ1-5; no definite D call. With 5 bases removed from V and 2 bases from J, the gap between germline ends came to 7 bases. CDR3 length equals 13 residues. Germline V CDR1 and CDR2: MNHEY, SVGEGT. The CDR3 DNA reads TGTGCCAGCAGTCTAGTGGGCAATCAGCCCCAGCATTTT. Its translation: CASSLVGNQPQHF.

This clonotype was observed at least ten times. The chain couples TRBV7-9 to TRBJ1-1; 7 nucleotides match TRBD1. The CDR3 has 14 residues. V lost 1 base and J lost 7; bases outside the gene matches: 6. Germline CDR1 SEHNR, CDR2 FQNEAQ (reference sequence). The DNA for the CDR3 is TGTGCCAGCAGCTTAGTGACAGGGAAAATTGAAGCTTTCTTT. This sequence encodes CASSLVTGKIEAFF.

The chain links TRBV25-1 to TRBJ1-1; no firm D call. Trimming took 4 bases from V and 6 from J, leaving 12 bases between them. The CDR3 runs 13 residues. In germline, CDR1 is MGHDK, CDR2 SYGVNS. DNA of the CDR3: TGTGCCAGCAGTGCCTCGGAAGGACCTGAAGCTTTCTTT. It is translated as CASSASEGPEAFF.

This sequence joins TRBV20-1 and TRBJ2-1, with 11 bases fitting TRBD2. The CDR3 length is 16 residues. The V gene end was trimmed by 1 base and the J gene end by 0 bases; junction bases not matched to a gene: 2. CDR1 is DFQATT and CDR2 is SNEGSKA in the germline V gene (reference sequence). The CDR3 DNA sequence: TGCAGTGCTAGAGTGACTAGCGGGGACTCCTACAATGAGCAGTTCTTC. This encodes CSARVTSGDSYNEQFF.

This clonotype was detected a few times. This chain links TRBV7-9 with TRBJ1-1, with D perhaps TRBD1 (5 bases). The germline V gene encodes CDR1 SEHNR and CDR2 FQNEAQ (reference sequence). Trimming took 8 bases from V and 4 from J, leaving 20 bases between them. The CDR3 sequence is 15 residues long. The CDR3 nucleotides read TGTGCCAGCGAGGGACGATCTAACAGCCGCACTGAAGCTTTCTTT. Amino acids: CASEGRSNSRTEAFF.

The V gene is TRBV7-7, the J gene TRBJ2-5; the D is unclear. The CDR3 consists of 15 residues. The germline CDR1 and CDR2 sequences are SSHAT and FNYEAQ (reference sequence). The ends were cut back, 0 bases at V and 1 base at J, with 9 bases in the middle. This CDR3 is CASSLAMGSQETQYF. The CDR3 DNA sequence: TGTGCCAGCAGCTTAGCTATGGGGTCCCAAGAGACCCAGTACTTC.

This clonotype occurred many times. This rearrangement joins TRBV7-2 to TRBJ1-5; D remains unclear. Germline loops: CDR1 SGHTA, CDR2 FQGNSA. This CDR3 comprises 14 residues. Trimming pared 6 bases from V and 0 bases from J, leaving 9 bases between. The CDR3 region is CASSRPYSNQPQHF. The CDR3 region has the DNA TGTGCCAGCAGTCGCCCCTATAGCAATCAGCCCCAGCATTTT.

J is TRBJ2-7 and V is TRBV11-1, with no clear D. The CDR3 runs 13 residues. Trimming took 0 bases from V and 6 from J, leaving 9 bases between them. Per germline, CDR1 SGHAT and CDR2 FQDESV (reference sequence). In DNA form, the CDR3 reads TGTGCCAGCAGCTTAGCTCCACACCTCGAGCAGTACTTC. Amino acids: CASSLAPHLEQYF. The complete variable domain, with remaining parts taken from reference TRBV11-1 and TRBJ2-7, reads EAEVAQSPRYKITEKSQAVAFWCDPISGHATLYWYRQILGQGPELLVQFQDESVVDDSQLPKDRFSAERLKGVDSTLKIQPAELGDSAMYLCASSLAPHLEQYFGPGTRLTVT.

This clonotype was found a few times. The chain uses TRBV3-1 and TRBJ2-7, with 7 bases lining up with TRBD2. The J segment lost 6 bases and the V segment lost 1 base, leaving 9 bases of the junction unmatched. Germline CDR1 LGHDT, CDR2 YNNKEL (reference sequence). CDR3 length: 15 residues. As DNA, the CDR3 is TGTGCCAGCAGCCAAGGGTTCCTAGCGGCCCTCGAGCAGTACTTC. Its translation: CASSQGFLAALEQYF.

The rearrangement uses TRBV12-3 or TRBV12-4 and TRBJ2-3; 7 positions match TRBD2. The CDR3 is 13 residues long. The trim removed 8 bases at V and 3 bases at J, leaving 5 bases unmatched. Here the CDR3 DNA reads TGTGCCAGCCGCCCCGGGGGGACAGATACGCAGTATTTT. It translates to CASRPGGTDTQYF.

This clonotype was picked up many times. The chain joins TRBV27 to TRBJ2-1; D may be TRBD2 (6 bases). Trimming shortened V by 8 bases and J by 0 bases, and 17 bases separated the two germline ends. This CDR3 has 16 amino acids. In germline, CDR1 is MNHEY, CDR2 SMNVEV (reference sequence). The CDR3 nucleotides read TGTGCCAGCTGGCGGGGAGCTCAAAGCTCCTACAATGAGCAGTTCTTC. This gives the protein CASWRGAQSSYNEQFF.

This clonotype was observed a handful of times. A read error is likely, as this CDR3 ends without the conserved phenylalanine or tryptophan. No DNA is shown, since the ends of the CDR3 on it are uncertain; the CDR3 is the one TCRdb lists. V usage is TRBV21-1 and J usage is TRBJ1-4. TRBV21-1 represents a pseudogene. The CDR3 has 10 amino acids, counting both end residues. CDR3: CASSHRNFGH.

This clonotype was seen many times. This chain's CDR3 is CASRTGGSGANVLTF. CDR3 bases: TGCGCCAGCCGGACAGGGGGCTCTGGGGCCAACGTCCTGACTTTC. The chain carries TRBV5-1 and TRBJ2-6; 10 nucleotides agree with TRBD1. This CDR3 has 15 amino acids. The trim removed 7 bases at V and 0 bases at J, leaving 1 base unmatched. The germline V gene has CDR1 SGHRS and CDR2 YFSETQ.

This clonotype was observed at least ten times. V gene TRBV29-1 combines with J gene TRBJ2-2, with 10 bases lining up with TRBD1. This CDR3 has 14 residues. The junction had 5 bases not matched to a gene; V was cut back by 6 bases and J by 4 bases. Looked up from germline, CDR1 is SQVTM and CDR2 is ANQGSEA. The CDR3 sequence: CSVAGTGATGELFF. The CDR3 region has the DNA TGCAGCGTGGCCGGGACAGGGGCCACCGGGGAGCTGTTTTTT.